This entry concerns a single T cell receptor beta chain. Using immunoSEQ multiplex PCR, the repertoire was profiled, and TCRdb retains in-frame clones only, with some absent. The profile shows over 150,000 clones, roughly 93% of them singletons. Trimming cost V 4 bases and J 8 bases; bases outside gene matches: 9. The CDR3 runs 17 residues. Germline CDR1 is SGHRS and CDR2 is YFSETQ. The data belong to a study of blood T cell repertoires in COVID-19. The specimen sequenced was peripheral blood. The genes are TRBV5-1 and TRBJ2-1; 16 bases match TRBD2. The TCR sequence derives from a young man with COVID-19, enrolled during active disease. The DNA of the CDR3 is TGCGCCAGCAGCACGGGACTAGCGGGAGGGCTAGCGGATGAGCAGTTCTTC. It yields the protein CASSTGLAGGLADEQFF.